Listed below are T cell receptor beta chains from one sample, sequenced in a study of somatic mutations in cytotoxic T cells in rheumatoid arthritis. The repertoire was sequenced with immunoSEQ multiplex PCR; TCRdb's copy has only in-frame clones and lacks some. The profile shows 16,000 or so clones, more than 70% of them singletons. Sequencing used CD8+ T cells sorted from blood. These receptors were taken from an adult with rheumatoid arthritis. CDR3s leave out the opening cysteine and the closing phenylalanine or tryptophan. The order of the fields is J gene, CDR3 length, V gene, CDR3 protein.

TRBJ2-3 | 13 | TRBV27 | ASSFSGGLRYTQY
TRBJ1-2 | 12 | TRBV9 | ASSAGGGEYGYT
TRBJ2-3 | 11 | TRBV25-1 | ASTHTITDTQY
TRBJ1-2 | 13 | TRBV29-1 | SVVEGQGRRYGYT
TRBJ2-1 | 14 | TRBV7-9 | ASSQTQGVAYNEQF
TRBJ2-2 | 13 | TRBV13 | ASSLRPGLAGELF
TRBJ1-2 | 14 | TRBV5-8 | ASSPLLDSWGLGYT
TRBJ1-4 | 16 | TRBV7-8 | ASNPTRQTSVTNEKLF
TRBJ2-1 | 11 | TRBV5-8 | ASSYGQPNEQF
TRBJ2-3 | 12 | TRBV15 | ATSTWEHPDTQY
TRBJ1-5 | 12 | TRBV19 | ASSARDSNQPQH
TRBJ2-3 | 14 | TRBV6-1 | ASSEESRGITDTQY
TRBJ2-7 | 13 | TRBV4-1 | ASSQVQTEGYEQY
TRBJ2-7 | 10 | TRBV11-2 | ASSSRTGEQY
TRBJ2-7 | 13 | TRBV7-9 | ASSSLAGGPYEQY
TRBJ2-1 | 15 | TRBV11-2 | ASSSGTSGSSYNEQF
TRBJ1-5 | 12 | TRBV2 | ASREQGSNQPQH
TRBJ2-7 | 11 | TRBV9 | ASSTGTEYEQY
TRBJ1-5 | 11 | TRBV28 | ASSEGAGQPQH
TRBJ2-7 | 13 | TRBV6-1 | ASSVQDSGHYEQY
TRBJ1-2 | 11 | TRBV28 | ASSLRGIHGYT
TRBJ2-5 | 13 | TRBV30 | AWSVTLSTGETQY
TRBJ2-2 | 13 | TRBV4-1 | ASSQATGLLLELF
TRBJ2-1 | 13 | TRBV18 | ASSPRSSMTYEQF
TRBJ2-5 | 11 | TRBV9 | ASSVGSPGTQY
TRBJ2-1 | 10 | TRBV7-9 | ASSSMRNEQF
TRBJ2-1 | 14 | TRBV9 | ASARGGPASGNEQF
TRBJ2-7 | 11 | TRBV4-1 | ASSHPGVHEQY
TRBJ1-2 | 10 | TRBV7-9 | ASSPPGDGYT
TRBJ2-5 | 12 | TRBV6-6 | ASSHRDRQETQY
TRBJ2-3 | 14 | TRBV27 | ASSLRTGTGTDTQY
TRBJ2-5 | 12 | TRBV7-9 | ASSGGASAETQY
TRBJ2-7 | 12 | TRBV10-3 | AISDPGMGDEQY
TRBJ2-2 | 13 | TRBV4-1 | ASSQESLWTGELF
TRBJ2-7 | 14 | TRBV4-1 | ASSQDSGTGGYEQY
TRBJ1-5 | 13 | TRBV7-8 | ASSPPGYSNQPQH
TRBJ2-7 | 10 | TRBV5-1 | ASSSFGDEQY
TRBJ2-1 | 14 | TRBV19 | ASSIATGGLYNEQF
TRBJ2-5 | 13 | TRBV7-9 | ASSSPTGGKETQY
TRBJ2-3 | 10 | TRBV9 | ASSPKPDTQY
TRBJ2-1 | 18 | TRBV9 | ASSRPGLAGRMSSYNEQF
TRBJ2-7 | 14 | TRBV28 | ASRPIRTSGMSEQY
TRBJ1-2 | 11 | TRBV27 | ASSSTGWDGYT
TRBJ1-1 | 12 | TRBV15 | ATSRYGRTTEAF
TRBJ2-7 | 13 | TRBV5-1 | ASSPTLAGPYEQY
TRBJ1-1 | 11 | TRBV7-9 | ASSRPGTGDAF
TRBJ2-7 | 14 | TRBV29-1 | SVRRLGRIGDYEQY
TRBJ2-7 | 12 | TRBV28 | ASSEPGQGHEQY
TRBJ1-1 | 11 | TRBV5-6 | ASSFDSNTEAF
TRBJ2-6 | 15 | TRBV27 | ASTHGPRLSGANVLT
TRBJ2-5 | 14 | TRBV9 | ASSEDPRPPKETQY
TRBJ1-1 | 14 | TRBV10-1 | ASSKTGDILNTEAF
TRBJ2-3 | 13 | TRBV7-9 | ASSPNPHYTDTQY
TRBJ2-5 | 12 | TRBV6-5 | ASSPVSGRETQY
TRBJ2-5 | 17 | TRBV5-6 | ASSLEGSLREGLRETQY